One sample yielded the 22 T cell receptor beta chains listed below, sequenced in a study of cytomegalovirus exposure and HLA in healthy donors (dated by TCRdb to 2017 to 2019). Libraries were built with the immunoSEQ multiplex PCR assay. A mixture of 60 forward primers for TCR Vbeta segments and 13 reverse primers for TCR Jbeta segments was used in the multiplex PCR. Here the immuneACCESS table is served through TCRdb, limited to in-frame sequences with V and J called. Missing clones are a known gap in these copies; in checked studies unresolved V genes cover under half, and the rest lacks a known reason. The sample table holds about 140,000 clones. The ten biggest clones cover around 0.96% of the sample. Sequencing input: PBMCs. These receptor sequences come from a male donor in good health and CMV-seronegative.

DNA of the CDR3: TGTGCCAGCAGCTTGGTGGAGCGGAACTCCTACGAGCAGTACTTC. Translated, it gives CASSLVERNSYEQYF. The chain recombines TRBV5-6 with TRBJ2-7; D is possibly TRBD2 (5 bases). The CDR3 length is 15 residues. Germline-derived CDR1 and CDR2 are SGHDT and YYEEEE. V was shortened by 0 bases and J by 0 bases, with 10 bases between the two germline ends.

The chain is built from TRBV7-9 and TRBJ2-1; the match to TRBD1 covers 7 bases. The germline V gene encodes CDR1 SEHNR and CDR2 FQNEAQ (reference sequence). This CDR3 contains 14 residues. With V trimmed by 2 bases and J by 2 bases, 0 bases remained unmatched. The CDR3 bases are TGTGCCAGCAGCTTACAGGGGGCCTACAATGAGCAGTTCTTC. This codes for CASSLQGAYNEQFF.

The chain is built from TRBV7-9 and TRBJ2-7; D may be TRBD2 (7 bases). V was trimmed by 2 bases and J by 4 bases, leaving 21 bases between them. Germline assignment: CDR1 SEHNR and CDR2 FQNEAQ (reference sequence). The CDR3 sequence is 17 residues long. The chain's CDR3 is CASSLPGAGELLYEQYF. The CDR3 nucleotides read TGTGCCAGCAGCTTACCGGGGGCGGGGGAGTTGTTGTACGAGCAGTACTTC. The full variable domain, rest sourced from reference TRBV7-9 and TRBJ2-7, is DTGVSQNPRHKITKRGQNVTFRCDPISEHNRLYWYRQTLGQGPEFLTYFQNEAQLEKSRLLSDRFSAERPKGSFSTLEIQRTEQGDSAMYLCASSLPGAGELLYEQYFGPGTRLTVT.

The chain combines TRBV10-3 with TRBJ1-1; TRBD1 matches at 8 bases. V shed 5 bases, J shed 3 bases, and the junction held 5 bases outside the gene matches. The CDR3 has 14 amino acids. CDR1 and CDR2 (germline): ENHRY, SYGVKD. The CDR3 reads CAISRDRLYTEAFF. In DNA form, the CDR3 reads TGTGCCATCAGTAGGGACAGGCTATACACTGAAGCTTTCTTT.

V is TRBV5-6 and J is TRBJ1-4, with D possibly being TRBD1 (5 bases). Germline lookup yields CDR1 SGHDT and CDR2 YYEEEE. The CDR3 loop spans 15 amino acids. Trimming left V 6 bases short and J 0 bases short, with 12 bases between. CDR3 in amino acids: CASTTGDSTNEKLFF. The CDR3 DNA is TGTGCCAGCACCACCGGGGACTCAACTAATGAAAAACTGTTTTTT.

The chain combines TRBV14 with TRBJ1-1, with a tentative D call TRBD1 (6 bases). CDR1 SGHDN and CDR2 FVKESK come from the germline V gene. The CDR3 contains 16 residues. The ends were cut back, 0 bases at V and 2 bases at J, with 13 bases in the middle. DNA of the CDR3: TGTGCCAGCAGCCAAGATAGGACAGATTATAACACTGAAGCTTTCTTT. Translation gives CASSQDRTDYNTEAFF.

The chain couples TRBV7-9 to TRBJ1-5; a weak D match, TRBD1 (5 bases). CDR3 length equals 13 residues. In germline, CDR1 is SEHNR, CDR2 FQNEAQ (reference sequence). V was pared by 6 bases and J by 7 bases, with 13 bases between. The CDR3: CASSPGGKQPQHF. In nucleotides, the CDR3 is TGTGCCAGCAGTCCGGGGGGTAAACAGCCCCAGCATTTT.

The rearrangement uses TRBV27 and TRBJ2-3, with D unresolved. This CDR3 is 14 amino acids long. V dropped 2 bases and J dropped 0 bases, with 6 bases sitting between them. Germline V lookup: CDR1 MNHEY, CDR2 SMNVEV (reference sequence). The CDR3 coding sequence is TGTGCCAGCAGTTTAACTTCTAGCACAGATACGCAGTATTTT. Protein product: CASSLTSSTDTQYF.

This rearrangement joins TRBV5-6 to TRBJ2-7, with 7 bases that match TRBD1. V shed 4 bases and J 2 bases; nucleotides not matched to a gene: 3. Germline CDR1 and CDR2: SGHDT and YYEEEE. This CDR3 comprises 13 residues. The DNA of the CDR3 is TGTGCCAGCAGCCCCGGGACAGCCTACGAGCAGTACTTC. Protein: CASSPGTAYEQYF.

This chain joins TRBV7-9 and TRBJ1-1; TRBD1 aligns across 7 bases. V trimming: 5 bases; J trimming: 5 bases; junction bases outside the gene matches: 8. The CDR3 has 14 amino acids. The germline gives CDR1 SEHNR, CDR2 FQNEAQ (reference sequence). The CDR3 DNA reads as TGTGCCAGCAGCGCCATGGACAGGAGAACTGAAGCTTTCTTT. It translates to CASSAMDRRTEAFF.

The V and J genes are TRBV6-5 and TRBJ2-7; D ambiguous. The length of the CDR3 is 14 residues. The germline gives CDR1 MNHEY, CDR2 SVGAGI. V gave up 5 bases and J gave up 2 bases, with 13 bases separating them. The CDR3 bases are TGTGCCAGCAGTCCTATCTTCACTACCTACGAGCAGTACTTC. Encoded protein: CASSPIFTTYEQYF.

The chain joins TRBV5-6 to TRBJ2-7; 7 nucleotides match TRBD1. The junction had 9 bases not matched to a gene; V was cut back by 6 bases and J by 0 bases. This CDR3 has 15 residues. Per the germline V gene, CDR1 is SGHDT and CDR2 is YYEEEE. The CDR3 nucleotides are TGTGCCAGCATACCCACCGGGACAGCCTCCTACGAGCAGTACTTC. Protein: CASIPTGTASYEQYF. Full variable domain (outside the CDR3, taken from reference TRBV5-6 and TRBJ2-7): DAGVTQSPTHLIKTRGQQVTLRCSPKSGHDTVSWYQQALGQGPQFIFQYYEEEERQRGNFPDRFSGHQFPNYSSELNVNALLLGDSALYLCASIPTGTASYEQYFGPGTRLTVT.

The gene calls are TRBV5-4 and TRBJ2-4; 7 bases match TRBD1. Per germline, CDR1 SGHNT and CDR2 YYREEE (reference sequence). CDR3 size: 15 residues. V lost 2 bases and J lost 2; bases outside the gene matches: 4. The CDR3 region has the DNA TGTGCCAGCAGCTTTGACAGGGCGACCAAAAACATTCAGTACTTC. This sequence encodes CASSFDRATKNIQYF.

This chain connects TRBV18 to TRBJ1-5, with 9 positions matching TRBD1. J gave up 7 bases and V 5 bases, and 3 bases lay outside the gene matches. There are 13 residues in the CDR3. Germline V gene lookup returns CDR1 KGHSH and CDR2 LQKENI. CDR3 protein: CASSADRGQPQHF. The CDR3 region has the DNA TGTGCCAGCTCAGCGGACAGGGGACAGCCCCAGCATTTT.

The chain has TRBV27 and TRBJ1-1; D gene unclear. From germline, CDR1 is MNHEY and CDR2 SMNVEV (reference sequence). Trimming pared 5 bases from V and 0 bases from J, leaving 4 bases between. This CDR3 region has 12 residues. The CDR3 DNA follows: TGTGCCAGCAGTCGGGTGAACACTGAAGCTTTCTTT. This translates into CASSRVNTEAFF.

The chain links TRBV6-1 to TRBJ2-7, with 11 bases matching TRBD2. Trimming took 4 bases from V and 2 from J; bases not matched to a gene: 4. Germline V gene lookup returns CDR1 MNHNS and CDR2 SASEGT. The CDR3 is 15 residues long. The CDR3 protein is CASSVGTSGAYEQYF. CDR3 bases: TGTGCCAGCAGTGTGGGGACTAGCGGTGCCTACGAGCAGTACTTC.

V and J are TRBV27 and TRBJ1-4; tentative D call: TRBD1 (5 bases). The CDR3 runs 14 residues. Germline V gives CDR1 MNHEY, CDR2 SMNVEV (reference sequence). Deletions cut 5 bases from V and 8 bases from J, with 15 bases between. The CDR3 here is CASSTGTRGEKLFF. The CDR3 DNA reads TGTGCCAGCAGTACCGGGACTCGAGGGGAAAAACTGTTTTTT.

This chain connects TRBV6-5 to TRBJ1-5; 7 nucleotides agree with TRBD1. This CDR3 has 13 amino acids. V lost 6 bases to trimming and J lost 2 bases; unmatched junction nucleotides: 1. CDR1 and CDR2 from the germline V gene are MNHEY and SVGAGI. CDR3 residues: CASSDRGNQPQHF. The CDR3 nucleotides read TGTGCCAGCAGCGACAGGGGCAATCAGCCCCAGCATTTT.

The rearrangement uses TRBV6-1 and TRBJ2-7; D is ambiguous. V lost 3 bases and J lost 4, with 13 bases in between. Germline CDR1 MNHNS, CDR2 SASEGT. CDR3 size: 14 residues. The CDR3 region has the DNA TGTGCCAGCAGTGAGTTGTTGGCCGGGTACGAGCAGTACTTC. This translates into CASSELLAGYEQYF.

The chain recombines TRBV27 with TRBJ2-7, with 8 nucleotides matching TRBD2. Germline CDR1 is MNHEY and CDR2 is SMNVEV (reference sequence). The CDR3 spans 13 residues. Trimming removed 5 bases from V and 3 bases from J; junction bases left unmatched: 3. The CDR3 DNA follows: TGTGCCAGCAGTCTCGGGACTAGCTACGAGCAGTACTTC. Translation: CASSLGTSYEQYF.

The chain carries TRBV4-1 and TRBJ2-2; 10 bases line up with TRBD2. The J segment lost 3 bases and the V segment lost 5 bases, leaving 9 bases of the junction unmatched. The germline V gene has CDR1 MGHRA and CDR2 YSYEKL. This CDR3 spans 17 amino acids. The CDR3 sequence is CASSEASGSWDTGELFF. As DNA, the CDR3 is TGCGCCAGCAGCGAGGCTAGCGGGAGTTGGGACACCGGGGAGCTGTTTTTT.

This chain's CDR3 is CASSLYPGFRELFF. DNA of the CDR3: TGTGCCAGCAGCTTATACCCAGGGTTTCGGGAGCTGTTTTTT. This rearrangement joins TRBV7-3 to TRBJ2-2; the D gene is possibly TRBD1 (5 bases). V lost 2 bases, J lost 9 bases, and 13 bases lay in between. Looked up from germline, CDR1 is SGHTA and CDR2 is FQGTGA. The CDR3 has 14 amino acids.